The clone carrying this TCR beta chain was counted between two and nine times. Its specificity is unknown. The sample comes from a study of early T cells in non-severe SARS-CoV-2 infection. As for the study in general: RNA in bulk from unsorted whole blood was sequenced, and chains were unpaired. Broader study findings: The matching step, a VDJdb search, favored anti-spike CD8 responses and missed private and CD4 specificities.

After removal of 0 bases from V and 5 bases from J, the junction contained 8 bases not matched to a gene. The CDR3 totals 17 residues. Germline V gene data show CDR1 as LGHDT and CDR2 as YNNKEL (reference sequence). Individual cDNA molecules received unique molecular identifiers. One entry per CDR3 protein results from TCRdb running MiXCR on the 5' RACE reads. Here the sample spans approximately 60,000 distinct CDR3 sequences, 7% to 10% being singletons. Sequencing used whole blood, obtained at baseline. The chain is built from TRBV3-1 and TRBJ2-3, with TRBD2 identical over 10 bases. This sequence was found in an adult who was a healthcare worker with PCR-confirmed SARS-CoV-2 infection or an uninfected control (not recorded which). CDR3 loop: CASSQDRTSGKGDTQYF. CDR3 DNA: TGTGCCAGCAGCCAAGATAGGACTAGCGGAAAGGGAGATACGCAGTATTTT.